These 21 T cell receptor beta chains were all obtained from the same sample, sequenced in a study of blood T cell repertoires in COVID-19. Some clones are missing from TCRdb's copy, which holds only in-frame ones; the method was immunoSEQ multiplex PCR. The table has 200,000 to 250,000 clones, 80% to 90% seen once. Sequencing used PBMCs or T cells enriched from blood (not recorded which). These receptors came from a woman under 40 who had been exposed to COVID-19.

The chain combines TRBV30 with TRBJ2-3; the D gene is possibly TRBD2 (6 bases). With 0 bases removed from V and 3 bases from J, the gap between germline ends came to 13 bases. The germline V gene encodes CDR1 GTSNPN and CDR2 SVGIG (reference sequence). CDR3 length equals 15 residues. In nucleotides, the CDR3 is TGTGCCTGGAGTGTTTCTAGTGGGGGGACAGATACGCAGTATTTT. Encoded protein: CAWSVSSGGTDTQYF.

This clone was seen a few times. V usage is TRBV29-1 and J usage is TRBJ1-1; 10 nucleotides match TRBD1. CDR3 size: 13 residues. After removal of 4 bases from V and 6 bases from J, the junction contained 5 bases not matched to a gene. Germline V CDR1 and CDR2: SQVTM, ANQGSEA. The CDR3, as DNA: TGCAGCGTTGGAGGGGGACAGGGGCCTGAAGCTTTCTTT. It specifies CSVGGGQGPEAFF.

V usage is TRBV28 and J usage is TRBJ2-1; 9 bases agree with TRBD2. The CDR3 covers 19 residues. CDR1 is MDHEN, CDR2 SYDVKM, per germline. V shed 3 bases and J 0 bases; nucleotides not matched to a gene: 12. In DNA, the CDR3 is TGTGCCAGCAGTTTGGGGCGCTGGACTAGCGAGCCCTCCTACAATGAGCAGTTCTTC. Translating gives CASSLGRWTSEPSYNEQFF.

The V and J genes are TRBV5-6 and TRBJ1-2, with 7 nucleotides matching TRBD1. CDR1 and CDR2 (germline): SGHDT, YYEEEE. Germline trimming cut 4 bases from V and 6 bases from J; bases unmatched to any gene: 6. The CDR3 has 13 residues. The CDR3 sequence: CASSPDRVDGYTF. CDR3 sequence (DNA): TGTGCCAGCAGCCCAGACAGGGTGGATGGCTACACCTTC.

The rearrangement uses TRBV6-5 and TRBJ1-2; maybe TRBD1 (6 bases). Trimming shortened V by 5 bases and J by 3 bases, and 10 bases separated the two germline ends. Looked up from germline, CDR1 is MNHEY and CDR2 is SVGAGI. This CDR3 is 13 amino acids long. DNA for the CDR3: TGTGCCAGCAGTAGACAGGTCCACTATGGCTACACCTTC. Translated, it gives CASSRQVHYGYTF.

This clone was counted a single time. This chain joins TRBV3-1 (or the pseudogene TRBV3-2) and TRBJ2-2; TRBD2 matches at 8 bases. Germline-derived CDR1 and CDR2 are LGHDT and YNNKEL (reference sequence). After removal of 0 bases from V and 0 bases from J, the junction contained 9 bases not matched to a gene. The CDR3 covers 19 residues. The CDR3 loop is CASSQETGGRGSNTGELFF. CDR3 nucleotide sequence: TGTGCCAGCAGCCAAGAGACGGGAGGGCGTGGGTCGAACACCGGGGAGCTGTTTTTT.

This rearrangement joins TRBV19 to TRBJ1-3; D unresolved. The ends were cut back, 6 bases at V and 1 base at J, with 10 bases in the middle. The germline V gene has CDR1 LNHDA and CDR2 SQIVND (reference sequence). The CDR3 runs to 14 residues. CDR3 DNA sequence: TGTGCCAGTAGAGAACAAAAATCTGGAAACACCATATATTTT. Its protein is CASREQKSGNTIYF.

J is TRBJ1-2 and V is TRBV13; D is uncertain. Between the trimmed V and J ends, which lost 4 bases and 0 bases, there was a span of 6 bases. The CDR3 is made up of 13 amino acids. Germline V lookup: CDR1 PRHDT, CDR2 FYEKMQ (reference sequence). The CDR3 nucleotides are TGTGCCAGCAGCTCCAAAACTAACTATGGCTACACCTTC. This encodes CASSSKTNYGYTF.

The rearrangement joins TRBV12-5 to TRBJ2-1; D perhaps matches TRBD1 (5 bases). Germline CDR1 reads LGHNT; CDR2 reads FRNRAP. CDR3 length equals 16 residues. V was pared by 2 bases and J by 6 bases, with 17 bases between. CDR3 region: CASGLLVRVVPNEQFF. CDR3 DNA: TGTGCTAGTGGTTTGTTGGTCAGGGTGGTACCCAATGAGCAGTTCTTC.

The chain couples TRBV29-1 to TRBJ2-7; TRBD1 matches 9 bases. CDR3 size: 14 residues. V trimming: 5 bases; J trimming: 3 bases; junction bases outside the gene matches: 8. The germline gives CDR1 SQVTM, CDR2 ANQGSEA. CDR3 sequence: CSVSRQDRGYEQYF. CDR3 DNA: TGCAGCGTTTCTCGCCAGGACAGGGGCTACGAGCAGTACTTC.

The CDR3 DNA follows: TGCGCCAGCAGCCCGAGGGCCAGGGGGTTCGGAACCGGGGAGCTGTTTTTT. This encodes CASSPRARGFGTGELFF. J is TRBJ2-2 and V is TRBV4-1; 7 bases map to TRBD1. The germline V gene encodes CDR1 MGHRA and CDR2 YSYEKL. J lost 5 bases, V lost 4 bases, and 13 bases had no gene match. The CDR3 is 17 residues long.

The J gene is TRBJ1-2, the V gene TRBV6-5; possibly TRBD1 for D (5 bases). Germline assignment: CDR1 MNHEY and CDR2 SVGAGI. The CDR3 loop spans 15 amino acids. V lost 4 bases, J lost 0 bases, and 12 bases lay in between. CDR3 region: CASSLGGRANYGYTF. The CDR3 DNA sequence: TGTGCCAGCAGTTTGGGTGGCAGGGCTAACTATGGCTACACCTTC.

The chain employs TRBV18 and TRBJ1-2; 11 bases map to TRBD1. V was pared by 5 bases and J by 4 bases, with 6 bases of the junction left unmatched. CDR1 KGHSH and CDR2 LQKENI come from the germline V gene. The CDR3 runs to 15 residues. CDR3 region: CASSTQGTGGYGYTF. The CDR3 bases are TGTGCCAGCTCAACCCAGGGGACAGGGGGCTATGGCTACACCTTC.

The CDR3 here is CARTDRIYEQYF. The CDR3 bases are TGCGCCAGGACGGACAGGATCTACGAGCAGTACTTC. The chain uses TRBV10-1 and TRBJ2-7; 7 bases line up with TRBD1. Germline CDR1 reads WNHNN; CDR2 reads SYGVQD (reference sequence). This CDR3 comprises 12 residues. Trimming cost V 9 bases and J 3 bases; bases outside gene matches: 5.

The CDR3 region is CASSLRRTVNEKLFF. The CDR3 DNA reads TGTGCCAGCAGCTTAAGGAGGACCGTTAATGAAAAACTGTTTTTT. The chain links TRBV7-9 to TRBJ1-4; D is unclear. Deletions cut 2 bases from V and 4 bases from J, with 11 bases between. The V gene's germline CDR1 is SEHNR and CDR2 FQNEAQ (reference sequence). This CDR3 is 15 amino acids long.

The chain links TRBV6-5 to TRBJ1-5; weak D call: TRBD1 (6 bases). Germline CDR1 reads MNHEY; CDR2 reads SVGAGI. The CDR3 length is 15 residues. V was trimmed by 5 bases and J by 0 bases, leaving 11 bases between them. The CDR3 sequence is CASSPQGYSNQPQHF. CDR3 nucleotides: TGTGCCAGCAGTCCTCAGGGGTATAGCAATCAGCCCCAGCATTTT.

This rearrangement joins TRBV2 to TRBJ2-1; 8 nucleotides agree with TRBD1. The CDR3 runs to 14 residues. The junction had 5 bases not matched to a gene; V was cut back by 7 bases and J by 3 bases. In germline, CDR1 is SNHLY, CDR2 FYNNEI. CDR3 DNA: TGTGCCAGCAAGACAGGGGTGGTCTACAATGAGCAGTTCTTC. As protein: CASKTGVVYNEQFF.

The chain links TRBV9 to TRBJ2-5, with a weak D call TRBD1 (6 bases). V lost 0 bases and J 4 bases, leaving 13 bases between the germline ends. The germline V gene encodes CDR1 SGDLS and CDR2 YYNGEE. This CDR3 contains 15 residues. CDR3 in DNA: TGTGCCAGCAGCGTAGGCCAGGGGCCGAGAGAGACCCAGTACTTC. Its translation: CASSVGQGPRETQYF. The whole variable domain, remainder taken from reference TRBV9 and TRBJ2-5, is DSGVTQTPKHLITATGQRVTLRCSPRSGDLSVYWYQQSLDQGLQFLIQYYNGEERAKGNILERFSAQQFPDLHSELNLSSLELGDSALYFCASSVGQGPRETQYFGPGTRLLVL.

This clone was found once. This sequence joins TRBV28 and TRBJ2-1; 8 nucleotides agree with TRBD2. CDR3 length: 15 amino acids. The junction had 8 bases not matched to a gene; V was cut back by 2 bases and J by 8 bases. The germline CDR1 and CDR2 sequences are MDHEN and SYDVKM. The CDR3 protein is CASSLVGGRSHEQFF. For the CDR3, the DNA is TGTGCCAGCAGTTTAGTCGGCGGGAGGAGCCATGAGCAGTTCTTC.

This clone was recorded once. The rearrangement links TRBV5-1 to TRBJ1-4, with D perhaps TRBD1 (5 bases). V lost 3 bases to trimming and J lost 4 bases, with 19 bases between them. Germline CDR1 SGHRS, CDR2 YFSETQ. This CDR3 is built from 17 residues. The DNA of the CDR3 is TGCGCCAGCAGCTGGGAAATCGGCGCCGGGGGTAATGAAAAACTGTTTTTT. It specifies CASSWEIGAGGNEKLFF.

V gene TRBV6-1 combines with J gene TRBJ1-5, with no clear D. The germline V and J ends were trimmed by 4 bases and 5 bases, with 21 bases remaining between them. CDR3 length: 17 amino acids. Germline CDR1 MNHNS, CDR2 SASEGT. This CDR3 reads CASSAYVWGEGDQPQHF. The CDR3 DNA sequence: TGTGCCAGCAGTGCTTACGTATGGGGAGAGGGTGATCAGCCCCAGCATTTT.